This T cell receptor (beta chain) was retrieved from a study of CD8+CD57+ T cells in acquired aplastic anemia. Study-level information: On average, sorted CD4+ and CD8+ cells gave 3 to 4 ug of DNA. Study-wide results and limits: The CD8+ Simpson's diversity of patients and controls was not significantly different. Between patients and controls, twenty-nine CD8+ CDR3 sequences were found in common.

This CDR3 contains 16 residues. CDR1 is MRHNA and CDR2 is SNTAGT in the germline V gene. V shed 2 bases and J 0 bases; nucleotides not matched to a gene: 2. Of note for this clonotype: Its antigen is unknown.

Genomic DNA provided the template from which TCR beta VDJ and CDR3 profiles were obtained. TCRdb independently ran MiXCR on the reads; one entry per CDR3 protein. In the table there are 250,000 to 300,000 distinct CDR3 sequences, approximately 56% of which are singletons. The TCR was taken from a human donor with severe aplastic anemia or a healthy control (not recorded which). The chain joins TRBV6-4 to TRBJ1-3, with 9 bases matching TRBD1. The sample was sorted CD4+, CD8+, or CD8+CD57+ T cells (not recorded which) from PBMCs. CDR3 sequence: CASSDGTGPSGNTIYF. In DNA, the CDR3 is TGTGCCAGCAGTGACGGGACAGGGCCCTCTGGAAACACCATATATTTT.